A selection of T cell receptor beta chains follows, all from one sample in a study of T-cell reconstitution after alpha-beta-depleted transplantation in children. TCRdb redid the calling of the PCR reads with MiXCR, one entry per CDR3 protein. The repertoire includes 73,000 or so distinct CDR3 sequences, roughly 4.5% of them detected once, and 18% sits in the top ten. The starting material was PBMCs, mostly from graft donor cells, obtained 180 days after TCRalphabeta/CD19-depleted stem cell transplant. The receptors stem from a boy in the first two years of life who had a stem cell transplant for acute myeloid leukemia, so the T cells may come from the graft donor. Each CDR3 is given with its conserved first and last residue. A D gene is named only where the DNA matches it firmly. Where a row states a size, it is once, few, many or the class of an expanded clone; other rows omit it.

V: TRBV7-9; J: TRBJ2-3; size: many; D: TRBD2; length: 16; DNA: TGTGCCAGCAGCTTAGAAGTAGCGGGGGCCACAGATACGCAGTATTTT; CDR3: CASSLEVAGATDTQYF
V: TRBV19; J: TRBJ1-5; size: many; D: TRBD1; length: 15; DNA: TGTGCCAGTAGTATATATCGGGACAGGGTTCAGCCCCAGCATTTT; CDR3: CASSIYRDRVQPQHF
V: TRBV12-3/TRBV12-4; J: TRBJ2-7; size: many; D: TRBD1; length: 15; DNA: TGTGCCAGCAGTTTAGTACAGGGGTCGGACTACGAGCAGTACTTC; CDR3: CASSLVQGSDYEQYF
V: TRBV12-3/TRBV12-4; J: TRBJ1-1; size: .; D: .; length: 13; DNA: TGTGCCAGCCCGACTGATCACAACACTGAAGCTTTCTTT; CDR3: CASPTDHNTEAFF
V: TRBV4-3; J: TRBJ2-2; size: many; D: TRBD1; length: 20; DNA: TGCGCCAGCAGCCACCAAGCTCCCCTCCCCGGGACAGCGAACACCGGGGAGCTGTTTTTT; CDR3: CASSHQAPLPGTANTGELFF
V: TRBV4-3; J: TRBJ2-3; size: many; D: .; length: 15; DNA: TGCGCCAGCAGCCAAGTCCGGCAGGGGATAGATACGCAGTATTTT; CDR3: CASSQVRQGIDTQYF
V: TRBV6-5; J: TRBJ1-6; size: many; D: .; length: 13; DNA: TGTGCCAGCAGTTACCACAGGGACTTAGCCCTCCACTTT; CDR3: CASSYHRDLALHF
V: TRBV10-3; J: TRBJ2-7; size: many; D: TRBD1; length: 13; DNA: TGTGCCAGCGGACAGGGAAGAACCTACGAGCAGTACTTC; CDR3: CASGQGRTYEQYF
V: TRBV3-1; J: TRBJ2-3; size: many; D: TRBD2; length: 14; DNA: TGTGCCAGCAGCCAAGCGGGGGGAGGTGATACGCAGTATTTT; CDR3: CASSQAGGGDTQYF
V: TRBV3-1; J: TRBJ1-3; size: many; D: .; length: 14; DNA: TGTGCCAGCAGACAGGGCGGGAGAGGAAACACCATATATTTT; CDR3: CASRQGGRGNTIYF
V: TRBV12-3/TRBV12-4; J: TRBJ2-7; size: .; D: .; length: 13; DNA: TGTGCCAGCAGTTTTCGAGGGTTCCACGAGCAGTACTTC; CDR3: CASSFRGFHEQYF